A selection of T cell receptor beta chains follows, all from one sample in a study of CD8+CD57+ T cells in acquired aplastic anemia. TCRdb reprocessed the reads via MiXCR and lists one record per CDR3 protein. The sample has about 210,000 distinct CDR3 sequences; approximately 57% are singletons. Sequenced: sorted CD4+, CD8+, or CD8+CD57+ T cells (not recorded which) from PBMCs. The receptor source for this set is a human donor in good health. Each CDR3 is given with its conserved first and last residue. D genes are given only for firm matches. Not every row has a clone size; where given, it reads once, few, many or a size class.

v_gene	j_gene	abundance	d_gene	CDR3nt	CDR3aa
TRBV7-9	TRBJ1-6	many	NA	TGTGCCAGCAGCTTCTCGGGGCCTAGCTTAGCGGCCCTCCACTTT	CASSFSGPSLAALHF
TRBV5-1	TRBJ2-1	NA	TRBD2	TGCGCCAGCAGCTTTACACCGGGACTAGCGGAAGGTAGGGACTTCTTC	CASSFTPGLAEGRDFF
TRBV7-7	TRBJ2-1	many	NA	TGTGCTAGCAGCTTGGGGGAGGACAGTGAGCAGTTCTTC	CASSLGEDSEQFF
TRBV15	TRBJ2-5	NA	NA	TGTGCCACTGCTCTGGGGCTTCAAGAGACCCAGTACTTC	CATALGLQETQYF
TRBV20-1	TRBJ1-1	NA	NA	TGCAGTGCTAGAGAAGATGAGCTTGAAGCTTTCTTT	CSAREDELEAFF
TRBV7-8	TRBJ2-1	NA	NA	TGTGCCAGCAGCGGCCAGGTTAAGGTGAGCTCCTACAATGAGCAGTTCTTC	CASSGQVKVSSYNEQFF
TRBV7-9	TRBJ1-3	many	NA	TGTGCCAGCGCGGAGGGGTACTCTGGAAACACCATATATTTT	CASAEGYSGNTIYF
TRBV7-6	TRBJ2-5	many	NA	TGTGCCAGCAGCTTATGGGGCGGGACGCAAGAGACCCAGTACTTC	CASSLWGGTQETQYF
TRBV7-6	TRBJ1-1	NA	NA	TGTGCCAGCAGCCCAAGGGCCCTGGGGATGAACACTGAAGCTTTCTTT	CASSPRALGMNTEAFF
TRBV9	TRBJ2-7	many	TRBD2	TGTGCCAGCAGCGTAGGCCCCGGACTAGTGGGGTACGAGCAGTACTTC	CASSVGPGLVGYEQYF
TRBV7-9	TRBJ2-5	NA	NA	TGTGCCAGCCAACCACGGATTGTAGCGACCCAGTACTTC	CASQPRIVATQYF
TRBV4-1	TRBJ2-3	many	NA	TGCGCCAGCAGCCAAGAGAGGGGCCTCACAGATACGCAGTATTTT	CASSQERGLTDTQYF
TRBV7-8	TRBJ1-5	NA	NA	TGTGCCAGCAGCCCAGGAGGCGAAAAGCATTTT	CASSPGGEKHF
TRBV9	TRBJ2-7	NA	NA	TGTGCCAGCAGCCTAAGGGACACCTCCTACGAGCAGTACTTC	CASSLRDTSYEQYF
TRBV7-3	TRBJ1-1	NA	NA	TGTGCCAGCAGCCTCTCGCCGGGCCCAAACACTGAAGCTTTCTTT	CASSLSPGPNTEAFF
TRBV5-1	TRBJ1-2	NA	NA	TGCGCCAGCAGCTTGAAGGGGGGTATAAGGGGCTACACCTTC	CASSLKGGIRGYTF
TRBV24-1	TRBJ2-1	NA	NA	TGTGCCACCAGTGATGCCGACAGCTACAATGAGCAGTTCTTC	CATSDADSYNEQFF
TRBV27	TRBJ2-2	NA	NA	TGTGCCAGCAGTCCCCTGACCGGGGAGCTGTTTTTT	CASSPLTGELFF
TRBV20-1	TRBJ2-3	NA	TRBD2	TGCAGTTCAGAGACCAGCTCGGGACTAGCAGCTACGCAGTATTTT	CSSETSSGLAATQYF
TRBV7-9	TRBJ2-6	NA	NA	TGTGCCAGCAGCCCCAGTGGGGCCAACGTCCTGACTTTC	CASSPSGANVLTF
TRBV6-5	TRBJ1-5	many	NA	TGTGCCAGCAGTTACGGGTGGGATCAGCCCCAGCATTTT	CASSYGWDQPQHF
TRBV9	TRBJ2-5	NA	NA	TGTGCCAGCAGCGCCGGGTGGGGAGAGACCCAGTACTTC	CASSAGWGETQYF
TRBV19	TRBJ2-7	few	TRBD2	TGTGCCAGTACCTCCGGGACTAGCGGGAGTATCCACGAGCAGTACTTC	CASTSGTSGSIHEQYF
TRBV15	TRBJ2-1	NA	NA	TGTGCCACCAGCAGCCCAGCGTCCTACAATGAGCAGTTCTTC	CATSSPASYNEQFF
TRBV25-1	TRBJ2-7	few	NA	TGTGCCAGCAGTGAATCGCTCACTTCCTACGAGCAGTACTTC	CASSESLTSYEQYF
TRBV7-8	TRBJ2-5	NA	NA	TGTGCCAGCAGCCCAGAGGGGGGAATGGAGACCCAGTACTTC	CASSPEGGMETQYF
TRBV19	TRBJ2-7	NA	NA	TGTGCCAGTAGTATCGGACTGACCTACGAGCAGTACTTC	CASSIGLTYEQYF
TRBV20-1	TRBJ2-7	NA	TRBD2	TGCAGTGCTAGAGGGGAGCGGGGGGTACCCTACGAGCAGTACTTC	CSARGERGVPYEQYF
TRBV15	TRBJ2-5	NA	NA	TGTGCCACCAGCGGCAGAGAGACCCAGTACTTC	CATSGRETQYF
TRBV15	TRBJ2-7	NA	NA	TGTGCCACCAGCAGAGGGGACGTTTCCTACGAGCAGTACTTC	CATSRGDVSYEQYF
TRBV19	TRBJ1-2	NA	TRBD1	TGTGCCAGTAGTATCCTGGGGACAGGGGATAGCTATGGCTACCCCTTC	CASSILGTGDSYGYPF
TRBV19	TRBJ1-1	NA	NA	TGTGCCAGTAGTAGTTACGACGGGAACACTGAAGCTTTCTTT	CASSSYDGNTEAFF
TRBV7-2	TRBJ2-5	NA	NA	TGTGCCAGCAGCTCATTCCGGGACCGCCAAGAGACCCAGTACTTC	CASSSFRDRQETQYF
TRBV29-1	TRBJ2-7	few	TRBD1	TGCAGCGTGACCATACGGGACAGTCGAACGGGCGAGCAGTACTTC	CSVTIRDSRTGEQYF
TRBV20-1	TRBJ2-7	NA	NA	TGCAGTGCTAGGTCGTCGGGAAGCTCCTACGAGCAGTACTTC	CSARSSGSSYEQYF
TRBV9	TRBJ1-1	many	NA	TGTGCCAGCAGCGCAACCAGGGACCTGAACACTGAAGCTTTCTTT	CASSATRDLNTEAFF
TRBV5-1	TRBJ1-2	NA	TRBD1	TGCGCCAGCAGCTCGTCGAACAGGGGAGACTATGGCTACACCTTC	CASSSSNRGDYGYTF
TRBV10-3	TRBJ1-1	NA	NA	TGTGCCATCAGTGATTATGTGGGGGCAGACACTGAAGCTTTCTTT	CAISDYVGADTEAFF
TRBV5-4	TRBJ2-5	NA	TRBD1	TGTGCCAGCAGCCAGAGGACAGGGACGGAGTATAAGAAGTACTTC	CASSQRTGTEYKKYF
TRBV19	TRBJ2-7	NA	NA	TGTGCCAGTAGTATAGGACAGTCCTACGAGCAGTACTTC	CASSIGQSYEQYF
TRBV6-6	TRBJ2-7	once	NA	TGTGCCAGCAGTTTCGGTCGGTACTACGAGCAGTACTTC	CASSFGRYYEQYF
TRBV29-1	TRBJ2-5	NA	NA	TGCAGCGTTGCCTTCCCTGAGCAGGGGAGGTTTGTAGACAGGGTTTCAGAGACCCAGTACTTC	CSVAFPEQGRFVDRVSETQYF
TRBV20-1	TRBJ2-1	NA	TRBD2	TGCAGTGCTAGTGACCTAGCGGGAGGCGATGAGCAGTTCTTC	CSASDLAGGDEQFF
TRBV6-2/TRBV6-3	TRBJ2-1	NA	TRBD2	TGTGCCAGCAGCCGCACTAGCGGGGGTTACAATGAGCAGTTCTTC	CASSRTSGGYNEQFF
TRBV2	TRBJ1-2	few	TRBD1	TGTGCCAGCAGTGGTAAAGGGGGCAAGACTAACTATGGCTACACCTTC	CASSGKGGKTNYGYTF
TRBV27	TRBJ2-3	NA	NA	TGTGCCAGCAGTCTCGAGGATACTAGGACAGATACGCAGTATTTT	CASSLEDTRTDTQYF
TRBV12-3/TRBV12-4	TRBJ1-2	NA	NA	TGTGCCAGCAGTTCGCTCGGGGGTTACTATGGCTACACCTTC	CASSSLGGYYGYTF
TRBV11-3	TRBJ2-3	NA	TRBD2	TGTGCCAGCAGCCGCGGGACTAGCGGAAGCACAGATACGCAGTATTTT	CASSRGTSGSTDTQYF
TRBV20-1	TRBJ2-3	few	TRBD1	TGCAGTGCCGCCGGGACAGGGGCTGGAGATACGCAGTATTTT	CSAAGTGAGDTQYF
TRBV30	TRBJ1-1	many	NA	TGTGCCTGGAGCTTTTTCGGGAGCACTGAAGCTTTCTTT	CAWSFFGSTEAFF
TRBV9	TRBJ2-3	many	NA	TGTGCCAGCAGCGTAGAAGCTAGTTTCGATACGCAGTATTTT	CASSVEASFDTQYF
TRBV5-1	TRBJ2-2	NA	TRBD2	TGCGCCAGCAGCCTAGCGGAAACGAACACCGGGGAGCCGTTTTTT	CASSLAETNTGEPFF
TRBV20-1	TRBJ1-2	medium-sized	TRBD1	TGCAGTGCTAGAGATTTGGGACAGGGGGAGATGGGTGGCTACACCTTC	CSARDLGQGEMGGYTF
TRBV2	TRBJ1-6	few	TRBD1	TGTGCCAGCAGATGGGACAGTTCGGTGGGTTCACCCCTCCACTTT	CASRWDSSVGSPLHF